These 30 T cell receptor beta chains were all obtained from the same sample, sequenced in a study of CD4 T cells in relation to SARS-CoV-2 and coronaviruses. Libraries were prepared by immunoSEQ multiplex PCR; TCRdb keeps only in-frame clonotypes and omits some of them. Among about 37,000 clones, approximately 88% were seen once, and the ten largest hold 9.2%. Sequencing was performed on memory CD4+ T cells from PBMCs. The receptor source for this set is an adult with COVID-19.

The V gene is TRBV5-4, the J gene TRBJ2-5; D is unclear. This CDR3 is built from 13 residues. The V end was cut by 4 bases, the J end by 0 bases, with 7 bases between. In germline, CDR1 is SGHNT, CDR2 YYREEE (reference sequence). CDR3 DNA sequence: TGTGCCAGCAGCCTGACATACCAAGAGACCCAGTACTTC. This translates into CASSLTYQETQYF.

This chain links TRBV2 with TRBJ2-1, with 16 positions matching TRBD2. Germline assignment: CDR1 SNHLY and CDR2 FYNNEI. V dropped 6 bases and J dropped 6; count of bases not matched to a gene: 2. The CDR3 spans 15 residues. CDR3 in amino acids: CASSGTSGGANEQFF. The CDR3 DNA sequence: TGTGCCAGCAGCGGGACTAGCGGGGGGGCCAATGAGCAGTTCTTC. The variable domain in full, with the rest retrieved from reference TRBV2 and TRBJ2-1, is EPEVTQTPSHQVTQMGQEVILRCVPISNHLYFYWYRQILGQKVEFLVSFYNNEISEKSEIFDDQFSVERPDGSNFTLKIRSTKLEDSAMYFCASSGTSGGANEQFFGPGTRLTVL.

The chain is built from TRBV5-1 and TRBJ2-5; 7 bases line up with TRBD1. Trimming took 0 bases from V and 2 from J; bases not matched to a gene: 4. The germline CDR1 and CDR2 sequences are SGHRS and YFSETQ. CDR3 length: 15 residues. Here the CDR3 DNA reads TGCGCCAGCAGCTTGGGCAGGGGGTATCAAGAGACCCAGTACTTC. Protein product: CASSLGRGYQETQYF.

The chain couples TRBV10-1 to TRBJ2-3, with 12 bases matching TRBD2. This CDR3 region has 17 residues. Germline trimming cut 6 bases from V and 1 base from J; bases unmatched to any gene: 8. From germline, CDR1 is WNHNN and CDR2 SYGVQD (reference sequence). The CDR3 DNA is TGCGCCAGCAGAGCCGGGACTAGCGGGTACGGCACAGATACGCAGTATTTT. This gives the protein CASRAGTSGYGTDTQYF.

This rearrangement joins TRBV21-1 to TRBJ1-1; TRBD1 is the table's D call, not checked against the DNA. TRBV21-1 is deemed a pseudogene. The CDR3 contains 16 residues. The CDR3 loop reads CASRQFSVPQDTEAFF. Here the CDR3 DNA reads TGTGCCAGCAGACAGTTCTCAGTGCCTCAGGATACTGAAGCTTTCTTT.

This clone was detected only a few times. V usage is TRBV5-6 and J usage is TRBJ2-5; 7 nucleotides agree with TRBD2. V lost 6 bases, J lost 4 bases, and 9 bases stayed unmatched. The V gene's germline CDR1 is SGHDT and CDR2 YYEEEE. The CDR3 consists of 14 residues. CDR3 DNA: TGTGCCAGCACCTACTCGGGGGGTCGAGAGACCCAGTACTTC. Encoded protein: CASTYSGGRETQYF.

Notes on this clone: Relative to the germline gene, one junction end is altered; a read error may explain this. This rearrangement joins TRBV5-1 to TRBJ2-2, with 7 bases matching TRBD1. The CDR3 is 14 amino acids. Germline V gene data show CDR1 as SGHRS and CDR2 as YFSETQ. DNA for the CDR3: TGCGCCAGCAGCTTACAGGGGAACGCCGGGGAGCTGTTTTTT. Translating it yields CASSLQGNAGELFF. The whole variable domain, remainder taken from reference TRBV5-1 and TRBJ2-2, is KAGVTQTPRYLIKTRGQQVTLSCSPISGHRSVSWYQQTPGQGLQFLFEYFSETQRNKGNFPGRFSGRQFSNSRSEMNVSTLELGDSALYLCASSLQGNAGELFFGEGSRLTVL.

This CDR3 reads CASSPKETQYF. The CDR3 DNA follows: TGTGCCAGCAGCCCTAAAGAGACCCAGTACTTC. V gene TRBV7-2 combines with J gene TRBJ2-5, with D hard to call. V lost 5 bases and J lost 3, with 4 bases in between. The CDR3 loop spans 11 amino acids. Germline CDR1 reads SGHTA; CDR2 reads FQGNSA.

The CDR3 spells CASSQLPGGETGYEQYF. For the CDR3, the DNA is TGTGCCAGCAGCCAACTCCCGGGGGGAGAAACAGGCTACGAGCAGTACTTC. The V and J genes are TRBV14 and TRBJ2-7; 7 bases line up with TRBD2. The CDR3 consists of 17 residues. Germline CDR1 is SGHDN and CDR2 is FVKESK. V lost 2 bases to trimming and J lost 3 bases; unmatched junction nucleotides: 13.

This clone was recorded a few times. The chain couples TRBV19 to TRBJ2-5; TRBD2 matches at 10 bases. The junction had 12 bases not matched to a gene; V was cut back by 5 bases and J by 3 bases. The CDR3 has 17 amino acids. Germline CDR1 LNHDA, CDR2 SQIVND (reference sequence). Written as DNA, the CDR3 is TGTGCCAGTAGTCCAATCCGAGCGGGGGGGCGAGAAGAGACCCAGTACTTC. This translates into CASSPIRAGGREETQYF. Together with reference TRBV19 and TRBJ2-5, the CDR3 gives the full variable domain: DGGITQSPKYLFRKEGQNVTLSCEQNLNHDAMYWYRQDPGQGLRLIYYSQIVNDFQKGDIAEGYSVSREKKESFPLTVTSAQKNPTAFYLCASSPIRAGGREETQYFGPGTRLLVL.

This clone was observed a handful of times. The junction departs from germline at one end; a sequencing error may be responsible. The rearrangement uses TRBV5-4 and TRBJ1-1; 7 bases map to TRBD1. The CDR3 loop spans 15 amino acids. Per the germline V gene, CDR1 is SGHNT and CDR2 is YYREEE (reference sequence). Here the CDR3 DNA reads TGTGCCAGCAGTTTGGAGACAGGGACTAACACTGAAGCTTTCTTT. Protein product: CASSLETGTNTEAFF.

This clone was recorded a few times. The chain couples TRBV10-1 to TRBJ1-4, with no clear D. V lost 6 bases and J 3 bases, leaving 8 bases between the germline ends. This CDR3 comprises 13 residues. The V gene's germline CDR1 is WNHNN and CDR2 SYGVQD (reference sequence). CDR3 nucleotides: TGCGCCAGCAGCCGACAAGCTAATGAAAAACTGTTTTTT. Its protein product is CASSRQANEKLFF.

This sequence joins TRBV5-1 and TRBJ2-7, with 9 bases lining up with TRBD1. With V trimmed by 5 bases and J by 3 bases, 3 bases remained unmatched. CDR3 length: 13 residues. CDR1 is SGHRS and CDR2 is YFSETQ in the germline V gene. This chain's CDR3 is CASSRDRDYEQYF. DNA for the CDR3: TGCGCCAGCAGTAGGGACAGGGACTACGAGCAGTACTTC.

A remark on this clone: A read error may produce the germline difference seen at one junction end. The rearrangement joins TRBV7-7 to TRBJ2-5; D remains ambiguous. Germline loops: CDR1 SSHAT, CDR2 FNYEAQ (reference sequence). The CDR3 has 13 amino acids. The CDR3, as DNA: TGTGCTAGCAGCTTAGTATTACAAGAGACCCAGTACTTC. This codes for CASSLVLQETQYF.

This clone was observed once. The chain links TRBV19 to TRBJ1-1, with a possible D match to TRBD1 (5 bases). Germline V lookup: CDR1 LNHDA, CDR2 SQIVND (reference sequence). The CDR3 consists of 14 residues. V was clipped by 5 bases and J by 7 bases, with 17 bases between them. The CDR3 bases are TGTGCCAGTAGTCCACAACGGGGGACGGGTGAAGCTTTCTTT. It codes for CASSPQRGTGEAFF.

The genes are TRBV5-1 and TRBJ2-3; 14 positions agree with TRBD2. Per germline, CDR1 SGHRS and CDR2 YFSETQ. The V and J ends lost 4 bases and 2 bases, in that order; junction bases with no gene match: 6. The CDR3 runs to 17 residues. The CDR3 loop is CASSLRTSGGNTDTQYF. The CDR3 DNA is TGCGCCAGCAGCCTCCGGACTAGCGGGGGGAACACAGATACGCAGTATTTT.

This clone was recorded only once. The chain uses TRBV3-1 (or the pseudogene TRBV3-2) and TRBJ2-3, with D uncertain. Trimming left V 2 bases short and J 2 bases short, with 2 bases between. CDR1 and CDR2 (germline): LGHDT, YNNKEL (reference sequence). The CDR3 is made up of 12 amino acids. CDR3: CASSQTTDTQYF. CDR3 DNA: TGTGCCAGCAGCCAAACCACAGATACGCAGTATTTT.

This chain connects TRBV27 to TRBJ1-2, with 11 bases fitting TRBD1. Germline CDR1 is MNHEY and CDR2 is SMNVEV (reference sequence). This CDR3 has 17 residues. V lost 6 bases, J lost 4 bases, and 13 bases stayed unmatched. CDR3 residues: CASRNADRGPPLYGYTF. The CDR3 DNA reads as TGTGCCAGCAGGAATGCGGACAGGGGGCCCCCTCTCTATGGCTACACCTTC.

This chain joins TRBV19 and TRBJ2-7, with D tentatively TRBD2 (5 bases). V lost 4 bases and J 0 bases, leaving 13 bases between the germline ends. The CDR3 extends over 15 amino acids. The germline CDR1 and CDR2 sequences are LNHDA and SQIVND (reference sequence). The CDR3 coding sequence is TGTGCCAGTAGTAGCGAGGGATCCCTCTCCTACGAGCAGTACTTC. This gives the protein CASSSEGSLSYEQYF.

This chain connects TRBV9 to TRBJ2-3, with TRBD2 matching over 10 bases. The CDR3 is 16 residues long. The V segment lost 5 bases and the J segment 0 bases; nucleotides outside the gene matches: 6. Germline V gene sequence: CDR1 SGDLS, CDR2 YYNGEE. The CDR3 region has the DNA TGTGCCAGCAGACCCAGCGGGGGGGGAAGCACAGATACGCAGTATTTT. Amino acid sequence: CASRPSGGGSTDTQYF.

This clone was seen a few times. This rearrangement joins TRBV7-9 to TRBJ2-1; D might be TRBD1 or TRBD2, each matching 6 bases. V gave up 8 bases and J gave up 2 bases, with 13 bases separating them. Germline V lookup: CDR1 SEHNR, CDR2 FQNEAQ (reference sequence). The CDR3 runs to 14 residues. In DNA, the CDR3 is TGTGCCAGCTCTGGGGGGCGTACCTACAATGAGCAGTTCTTC. It encodes CASSGGRTYNEQFF.

The chain links TRBV20-1 to TRBJ1-3; the D is unclear. The V end was cut by 6 bases, the J end by 4 bases, with 7 bases between. Germline lookup yields CDR1 DFQATT and CDR2 SNEGSKA (reference sequence). CDR3 size: 11 residues. The DNA for the CDR3 is TGCAGTGCGAAAGGAGGAAACACCATATATTTT. The encoded protein is CSAKGGNTIYF.

The chain is built from TRBV18 and TRBJ2-1, with TRBD1 matching 7 bases. Unmatched junction bases numbered 11, after V lost 2 bases and J lost 10 bases. Looked up from germline, CDR1 is KGHSH and CDR2 is LQKENI. The CDR3 extends over 15 amino acids. CDR3 nucleotides: TGTGCCAGCTCACCAGTGGGACAGCGTGTTGGGGAGCAGTTCTTC. This encodes CASSPVGQRVGEQFF.

The rearrangement uses TRBV5-1 and TRBJ1-1; D may be TRBD1 (5 bases). Trimming took 4 bases from V and 4 from J, leaving 14 bases between them. CDR3 length equals 14 residues. The germline V gene has CDR1 SGHRS and CDR2 YFSETQ. The CDR3 sequence: CASSIMGGSTEAFF. CDR3 nucleotide sequence: TGCGCCAGCAGCATAATGGGGGGGAGCACTGAAGCTTTCTTT.

The genes are TRBV2 and TRBJ1-2; D is possibly TRBD1 (5 bases). V was pared by 4 bases and J by 7 bases, with 19 bases between. CDR1 is SNHLY, CDR2 FYNNEI, per germline. This CDR3 contains 15 residues. CDR3 sequence: CASSVPRGGRGGYTF. The CDR3 nucleotides are TGTGCCAGCAGTGTCCCGCGCGGAGGGAGGGGTGGCTACACCTTC. Full variable domain (outside the CDR3, taken from reference TRBV2 and TRBJ1-2): EPEVTQTPSHQVTQMGQEVILRCVPISNHLYFYWYRQILGQKVEFLVSFYNNEISEKSEIFDDQFSVERPDGSNFTLKIRSTKLEDSAMYFCASSVPRGGRGGYTFGSGTRLTVV.

The V gene is TRBV3-1 (or the pseudogene TRBV3-2), the J gene TRBJ1-1; no clear D gene. Trimming shortened V by 3 bases and J by 6 bases, and 14 bases separated the two germline ends. The CDR3 spans 14 residues. Germline CDR1 and CDR2: LGHDT and YNNKEL (reference sequence). DNA of the CDR3: TGTGCCAGCAGCCATGCGACCGGAGGAGCTGAAGCTTTCTTT. It yields the protein CASSHATGGAEAFF.

This clone was detected only once. The V and J genes are TRBV29-1 and TRBJ1-2; weak D call: TRBD1 (6 bases). V was cut by 6 bases and J by 4 bases, with 18 bases left in between. The CDR3 contains 14 residues. The germline CDR1 and CDR2 sequences are SQVTM and ANQGSEA. This CDR3 is CSVHRAGAGYGYTF. As DNA, the CDR3 is TGCAGCGTCCACCGGGCAGGGGCCGGCTATGGCTACACCTTC.

J is TRBJ2-5 and V is TRBV5-1; maybe TRBD1 (6 bases). From germline, CDR1 is SGHRS and CDR2 YFSETQ. The CDR3 extends over 13 amino acids. Trimming took 2 bases from V and 3 from J, leaving 8 bases between them. The CDR3 sequence is CASSLGTKETQYF. The CDR3 nucleotides read TGCGCCAGCAGCTTAGGGACAAAAGAGACCCAGTACTTC.

The chain carries TRBV20-1 and TRBJ1-4, with 7 positions matching TRBD1. Trimming at V came to 3 bases and at J to 4 bases, leaving 2 bases not matched to a gene. Germline CDR1 reads DFQATT; CDR2 reads SNEGSKA (reference sequence). This CDR3 has 13 amino acids. The CDR3 spells CSASGTVNEKLFF. The CDR3, as DNA: TGCAGTGCTAGTGGGACAGTTAATGAAAAACTGTTTTTT.

Here the CDR3 DNA reads TGCGCCAGCAGCCAATCAAGGGTAGGTGAAAAACTGTTTTTT. It specifies CASSQSRVGEKLFF. This chain connects TRBV4-1 to TRBJ1-4; D gene ambiguous. The CDR3 is 14 amino acids. Trimming pared 2 bases from V and 7 bases from J, leaving 11 bases between. Germline assignment: CDR1 MGHRA and CDR2 YSYEKL.